This entry is about one T cell receptor (beta chain). The antigen is unknown. Profiled with immunoSEQ multiplex PCR; TCRdb holds only in-frame clones, not every one. The table records 100,000 to 130,000 clones, 80% to 95% of them present only once. The entry originates in a study of T cell responses to AZD1222 COVID-19 vaccine. Study results and caveats: White British donors predominated, females outnumbered males, and clonal diversity was possibly underestimated. Spike-specific TCR breadth and depth rose after two AZD1222 doses. Spike-wide vaccine-associated CD4 TCRs dominated at 160-218 and 743-854. Repertoire collection took place solely once the T cell response had peaked.

The CDR3 length is 14 residues. Per germline, CDR1 SGHRS and CDR2 YFSETQ. Trimming removed 7 bases from V and 1 base from J; junction bases left unmatched: 7. The chain employs TRBV5-1 and TRBJ2-7, with 8 bases aligning to TRBD1. Sequencing was performed on peripheral blood, taken 28 days after the second AZD1222 dose. The sequence came from an adult who received the AZD1222 COVID-19 vaccine. CDR3 residues: CASFRGQNSYEQYF. For the CDR3, the DNA is TGCGCCAGCTTCAGGGGGCAGAATTCCTACGAGCAGTACTTC.